Shown below are 28 T cell receptor beta chains from a single sample sequenced in a study of T cell repertoires in cytomegalovirus infection. TCRdb ran MiXCR on the reads and lists one entry per CDR3 protein. The table has around 140,000 distinct CDR3 sequences, roughly 6% seen once. Specimen: PBMCs. Every receptor here comes from a human donor in good health (CMV status not recorded). Some clones in this sample may be carry-over from other donors' samples.

This clonotype was counted many times. The gene calls are TRBV5-5 and TRBJ1-1; D unclear. Trimming left V 2 bases short and J 4 bases short, with 9 bases between. CDR1 SGHKS and CDR2 YYEKEE come from the germline V gene (reference sequence). This CDR3 comprises 13 residues. This chain's CDR3 is CASSLGVGTEAFF. The DNA of the CDR3 is TGTGCCAGCAGCTTAGGAGTCGGCACTGAAGCTTTCTTT.

This clonotype came up many times. This sequence joins TRBV29-1 and TRBJ2-1; either TRBD1 or TRBD2 may supply D (5 bases each). V lost 5 bases and J 3 bases, leaving 11 bases between the germline ends. CDR1 SQVTM and CDR2 ANQGSEA come from the germline V gene. This CDR3 has 13 residues. The CDR3 reads CSVMGRIYNEQFF. DNA of the CDR3: TGCAGCGTTATGGGACGGATCTACAATGAGCAGTTCTTC.

This clonotype turned up a few times. V and J are TRBV10-1 and TRBJ2-7, with 10 bases identical to TRBD1. Germline V gene sequence: CDR1 WNHNN, CDR2 SYGVQD (reference sequence). This CDR3 is built from 13 residues. V gave up 7 bases and J gave up 6 bases; unmatched junction bases: 6. CDR3 protein: CASTRDRGGEQYF. In DNA, the CDR3 is TGCGCCAGCACCCGGGACAGGGGAGGCGAGCAGTACTTC.

This clonotype was picked up many times. The chain combines TRBV5-1 with TRBJ1-1; D gene unclear. This CDR3 is 15 amino acids long. With 1 base removed from V and 5 bases from J, the gap between germline ends came to 15 bases. The germline V gene has CDR1 SGHRS and CDR2 YFSETQ. CDR3 sequence reads: CASSLREPEKTEAFF. The CDR3 DNA reads TGCGCCAGCAGCTTGAGGGAGCCGGAAAAGACTGAAGCTTTCTTT. The full variable domain, with the rest looked up from reference TRBV5-1 and TRBJ1-1, is KAGVTQTPRYLIKTRGQQVTLSCSPISGHRSVSWYQQTPGQGLQFLFEYFSETQRNKGNFPGRFSGRQFSNSRSEMNVSTLELGDSALYLCASSLREPEKTEAFFGQGTRLTVV.

The chain combines TRBV29-1 with TRBJ1-5; D is ambiguous. Looked up from germline, CDR1 is SQVTM and CDR2 is ANQGSEA. The CDR3 extends over 12 amino acids. The V end lost 4 bases, the J end lost 3 bases, and 7 bases lay between the germline ends. The CDR3 nucleotides are TGCAGCGTTGCCGGGTTCAATCAGCCCCAGCATTTT. Residues: CSVAGFNQPQHF.

This clonotype has at least ten counts. The chain employs TRBV6-2 or TRBV6-3 and TRBJ1-6; 8 nucleotides match TRBD1. Germline loops: CDR1 MNHEY, CDR2 SVGEGT. This CDR3 spans 14 amino acids. V lost 6 bases, J lost 8 bases, and 6 bases stayed unmatched. This chain's CDR3 is CASSHGGQDSPLHF. CDR3 nucleotides: TGTGCCAGCAGCCACGGGGGACAGGATTCACCCCTCCACTTT.

Turning to this clonotype: The CDR3 ends on some other residue instead of the conserved phenylalanine or tryptophan, so this is likely a read error. The V gene is TRBV19, the J gene TRBJ1-5, with D tentatively TRBD1 (6 bases). The CDR3 sequence is 14 residues long. Germline CDR1 reads LNHDA; CDR2 reads SQIVND (reference sequence). CDR3 bases: TGTGCCAGGAGTACTCAGGGGATCAATCAGCCCCAGCATGTT. It translates to CARSTQGINQPQHV.

This clonotype occurred many times. The genes are TRBV28 and TRBJ1-2; D may be TRBD1 (6 bases). The CDR3 totals 14 residues. Germline V gene data show CDR1 as MDHEN and CDR2 as SYDVKM. V was cut by 5 bases and J by 7 bases, with 17 bases left in between. The CDR3 sequence is CASSPPGGHVGYTF. As DNA, the CDR3 is TGTGCCAGCAGTCCCCCCGGGGGGCATGTTGGCTACACCTTC.

This clonotype was recorded at least ten times. The rearrangement joins TRBV2 to TRBJ2-1, with 7 bases that match TRBD1. Trimming cost V 6 bases and J 7 bases; bases outside gene matches: 12. The CDR3 loop spans 15 amino acids. The germline gives CDR1 SNHLY, CDR2 FYNNEI. The CDR3 DNA sequence: TGTGCCAGCAGGCCCGGGACAGATCGGGCGAATGAGCAGTTCTTC. This sequence encodes CASRPGTDRANEQFF.

The V call is TRBV20-1, the J call TRBJ2-7; possible D gene TRBD1, 6 bases. Between the trimmed V and J ends, which lost 3 bases and 5 bases, there was a span of 8 bases. The CDR3 sequence is 11 residues long. Germline loops: CDR1 DFQATT, CDR2 SNEGSKA (reference sequence). The CDR3 is CSASRGNEQYF. In DNA form, the CDR3 reads TGCAGTGCTAGTAGGGGGAACGAGCAGTACTTC.

This rearrangement joins TRBV7-2 to TRBJ1-3; 10 positions agree with TRBD1. Germline CDR1 and CDR2: SGHTA and FQGNSA. The CDR3 totals 14 residues. Trimming cost V 5 bases and J 3 bases; bases outside gene matches: 1. The CDR3 loop is CASSRDRGGNTIYF. Here the CDR3 DNA reads TGTGCCAGCAGCCGGGACAGGGGTGGAAACACCATATATTTT. The whole variable domain, filled in from reference TRBV7-2 and TRBJ1-3, reads GAGVSQSPSNKVTEKGKDVELRCDPISGHTALYWYRQSLGQGLEFLIYFQGNSAPDKSGLPSDRFSAERTGGSVSTLTIQRTQQEDSAVYLCASSRDRGGNTIYFGEGSWLTVV.

CDR3 sequence: CASVHGQDNNEKLFF. DNA for the CDR3: TGTGCTAGTGTTCACGGACAGGATAATAATGAAAAACTGTTTTTT. V and J are TRBV12-5 and TRBJ1-4, with 7 bases fitting TRBD1. Germline V gives CDR1 LGHNT, CDR2 FRNRAP. With V trimmed by 7 bases and J by 4 bases, 9 bases remained unmatched. The CDR3 runs to 15 residues.

This clonotype was counted many times. The chain is built from TRBV6-2 or TRBV6-3 and TRBJ2-1; TRBD2 might be the D (6 bases). The CDR3 covers 13 residues. The V and J ends lost 4 bases and 5 bases respectively, with 9 bases between them. Germline V gene data show CDR1 as MNHEY and CDR2 as SVGEGT. This chain's CDR3 is CASSLIADNEQFF. The DNA of the CDR3 is TGTGCCAGCAGTTTAATAGCGGACAATGAGCAGTTCTTC.

The table lists this clonotype with many counts. The V call is TRBV6-6, the J call TRBJ1-5; TRBD1 is a possible D gene (5 bases). The ends were cut back, 2 bases at V and 0 bases at J, with 11 bases in the middle. The germline gives CDR1 MNHNY, CDR2 SVGAGI (reference sequence). There are 16 residues in the CDR3. The CDR3 loop is CASSYLRGTSNQPQHF. In DNA form, the CDR3 reads TGTGCCAGCAGTTACCTGCGGGGGACTAGCAATCAGCCCCAGCATTTT.

This clonotype occurred many times. The V call is TRBV11-2, the J call TRBJ2-1; tentative D call: TRBD2 (6 bases). V was trimmed by 3 bases and J by 12 bases, leaving 15 bases between them. Germline-derived CDR1 and CDR2 are SGHAT and FQNNGV. CDR3 length: 13 residues. CDR3 nucleotides: TGTGCCAGCAGCTTTGAGGAGTGGGGGGTGCAGTTCTTC. As protein: CASSFEEWGVQFF.

The gene calls are TRBV29-1 and TRBJ1-1; no reliable D call. The CDR3 has 13 amino acids. Trimming cost V 4 bases and J 2 bases, with 11 bases left between them. Germline CDR1 is SQVTM and CDR2 is ANQGSEA. The CDR3 DNA sequence: TGCAGCGTTGCGCCCCTTGGAAACACTGAAGCTTTCTTT. Protein: CSVAPLGNTEAFF.

This clonotype has a count of ten or more. J is TRBJ1-5 and V is TRBV10-3, with a weak D call TRBD1 (6 bases). This CDR3 region has 15 residues. CDR1 and CDR2 from the germline V gene are ENHRY and SYGVKD. V was shortened by 0 bases and J by 4 bases, with 10 bases between the two germline ends. This chain's CDR3 is CAISESQGMNQPQHF. The DNA for the CDR3 is TGTGCCATCAGTGAGTCCCAGGGGATGAATCAGCCCCAGCATTTT.

This clonotype was detected many times. The chain employs TRBV14 and TRBJ1-1, with a weak D call TRBD1 (6 bases). V dropped 1 base and J dropped 5 bases, with 11 bases sitting between them. The CDR3 totals 14 residues. CDR1 SGHDN and CDR2 FVKESK come from the germline V gene. The chain's CDR3 is CASSQVTGRTEAFF. The CDR3 DNA reads TGTGCCAGCAGCCAAGTCACAGGGAGGACTGAAGCTTTCTTT. Together with reference TRBV14 and TRBJ1-1, the CDR3 gives the full variable domain: EAGVTQFPSHSVIEKGQTVTLRCDPISGHDNLYWYRRVMGKEIKFLLHFVKESKQDESGMPNNRFLAERTGGTYSTLKVQPAELEDSGVYFCASSQVTGRTEAFFGQGTRLTVV.

This clonotype has at least ten counts. The rearrangement uses TRBV6-1 and TRBJ1-2; D is unresolved. The CDR3 is made up of 15 amino acids. V was clipped by 2 bases and J by 5 bases, with 15 bases between them. Germline CDR1 MNHNS, CDR2 SASEGT. The CDR3: CASSEMVVEGYGYTF. In DNA, the CDR3 is TGTGCCAGCAGTGAAATGGTAGTCGAAGGTTATGGCTACACCTTC.

This clonotype was recorded at least ten times. The genes are TRBV14 and TRBJ2-5; D not resolved. Trimming pared 4 bases from V and 5 bases from J, leaving 14 bases between. Germline V CDR1 and CDR2: SGHDN, FVKESK. The CDR3 length is 14 residues. CDR3 coding DNA: TGTGCCAGCAGCCGGGGAAGAGGCGGCGAGACCCAGTACTTC. Translation: CASSRGRGGETQYF.

There are many counts of this clonotype. The chain uses TRBV10-3 and TRBJ2-7; no clear D gene. Germline V gene data show CDR1 as ENHRY and CDR2 as SYGVKD. The CDR3 covers 13 residues. V was clipped by 8 bases and J by 0 bases, with 11 bases between them. This CDR3 reads CAISFFSSYEQYF. Here the CDR3 DNA reads TGTGCCATCTCGTTCTTCAGCTCCTACGAGCAGTACTTC.

This chain joins TRBV30 and TRBJ1-4, with D possibly TRBD1 on 6 matching bases. V lost 4 bases, J lost 4 bases, and 28 bases lay in between. Germline loops: CDR1 GTSNPN, CDR2 SVGIG (reference sequence). The CDR3 loop spans 19 amino acids. DNA of the CDR3: TGTGCCTGGAACCCCACAGGGCTGCGTGGACGGGAGCTTAATGAAAAACTGTTTTTT. Protein: CAWNPTGLRGRELNEKLFF. Using reference TRBV30 and TRBJ1-4 for the parts outside the CDR3, the full variable domain is SQTIHQWPATLVQPVGSPLSLECTVEGTSNPNLYWYRQAAGRGLQLLFYSVGIGQISSEVPQNLSASRPQDRQFILSSKKLLLSDSGFYLCAWNPTGLRGRELNEKLFFGSGTQLSVL.

In its sample, this clonotype was seen a few times. This chain connects TRBV5-4 to TRBJ1-1; no clear D gene. V dropped 1 base and J dropped 0 bases, with 10 bases sitting between them. The V gene's germline CDR1 is SGHNT and CDR2 YYREEE (reference sequence). This CDR3 is 15 amino acids long. DNA for the CDR3: TGTGCCAGCAGCTTGAGGGCGGGTCTGAACACTGAAGCTTTCTTT. Translating gives CASSLRAGLNTEAFF.

In its sample, this clonotype was seen a few times. This chain joins TRBV12-3 or TRBV12-4 and TRBJ2-7; 10 bases are shared with TRBD1. J was trimmed by 5 bases and V by 4 bases; bases with no gene match: 8. The CDR3 extends over 15 amino acids. CDR3 residues: CASSSPGQGSNEQYF. The CDR3 coding sequence is TGTGCCAGCAGTTCCCCGGGACAGGGGTCCAACGAGCAGTACTTC.

At least ten counts were recorded for this clonotype. The chain recombines TRBV29-1 with TRBJ2-1; TRBD1 agrees at 7 bases. This CDR3 is built from 13 residues. The junction had 7 bases not matched to a gene; V was cut back by 3 bases and J by 8 bases. Germline CDR1 is SQVTM and CDR2 is ANQGSEA. The CDR3 spells CSVDDRVGDEQFF. The CDR3 DNA reads as TGCAGCGTTGACGACAGGGTCGGCGATGAGCAGTTCTTC.

V and J are TRBV5-4 and TRBJ2-1, with 8 bases aligning to TRBD2. The length of the CDR3 is 16 residues. The germline V gene encodes CDR1 SGHNT and CDR2 YYREEE (reference sequence). Trimming at V came to 4 bases and at J to 3 bases, leaving 9 bases not matched to a gene. The CDR3 reads CASSPGGGVGYNEQFF. Here the CDR3 DNA reads TGTGCCAGCAGCCCCGGGGGGGGGGTGGGCTACAATGAGCAGTTCTTC.

This clonotype appeared many times. V usage is TRBV7-2 and J usage is TRBJ2-1; a possible D gene is TRBD2 (5 bases). The CDR3 loop spans 15 amino acids. Germline assignment: CDR1 SGHTA and CDR2 FQGNSA. DNA for the CDR3: TGTGCTACTGCAAAGGAGGCGAGCTCCTACAATGAGCAGTTCTTC. Protein sequence: CATAKEASSYNEQFF. The whole variable domain, filled in from reference TRBV7-2 and TRBJ2-1, reads GAGVSQSPSNKVTEKGKDVELRCDPISGHTALYWYRQSLGQGLEFLIYFQGNSAPDKSGLPSDRFSAERTGGSVSTLTIQRTQQEDSAVYLCATAKEASSYNEQFFGPGTRLTVL.

This clonotype came up many times. The CDR3 nucleotides read TGTGCCAGCAGCTCCACTAGCGGGGGTCCCAATGGTGAGCAGTTCTTC. This codes for CASSSTSGGPNGEQFF. The V call is TRBV7-2, the J call TRBJ2-1, with 11 bases that match TRBD2. The CDR3 contains 16 residues. CDR1 is SGHTA and CDR2 is FQGNSA in the germline V gene. V was pared by 4 bases and J by 9 bases, with 11 bases of the junction left unmatched.